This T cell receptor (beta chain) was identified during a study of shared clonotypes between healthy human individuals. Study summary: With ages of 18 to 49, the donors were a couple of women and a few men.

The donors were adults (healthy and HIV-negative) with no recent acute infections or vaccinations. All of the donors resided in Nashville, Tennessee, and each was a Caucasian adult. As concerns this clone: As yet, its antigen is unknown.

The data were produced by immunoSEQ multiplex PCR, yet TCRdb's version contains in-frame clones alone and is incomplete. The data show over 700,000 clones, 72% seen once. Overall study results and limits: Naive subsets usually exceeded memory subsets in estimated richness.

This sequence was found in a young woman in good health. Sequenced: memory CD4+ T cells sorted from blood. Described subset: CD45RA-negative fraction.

CDR3 sequence reads: CASSVGQSTDTQYF. The CDR3 DNA is TGTGCCAGCAGTGTCGGTCAGAGCACAGATACGCAGTATTTT. The chain has TRBV2 and TRBJ2-3; no reliable D call. V was trimmed by 4 bases and J by 0 bases, leaving 8 bases between them. In germline, CDR1 is SNHLY, CDR2 FYNNEI. The CDR3 is made up of 14 amino acids.